This T cell receptor (beta chain) derives from a study of blood T cell repertoires in COVID-19. In the study overall: The United States, Italy and Spain supplied acute and convalescent COVID-19 samples. In each case, the material was cDNA or gDNA derived from T cells, B-cell-depleted T cells, or PBMCs.

Source study methods: Scientists estimated how many nucleated cells there were by amplifying reference gene primers. Sequencing used immunoSEQ multiplex PCR; TCRdb keeps in-frame clones, though not all of them. V and J calls and clone size follow that table, whereas D and trimming were derived from the DNA. The data hold 150,000 to 200,000 clones, with about 83% observed a single time. The specimen was peripheral blood. This clonotype originated in a woman aged 80 or older with acute or convalescent COVID-19.

CDR3 nucleotides: TGTGCCAGCAGCCCTCGAACAGGGGGCGGCACTGAAGCTTTCTTT. Its translation is CASSPRTGGGTEAFF. The rearrangement uses TRBV3-1 (or the pseudogene TRBV3-2) and TRBJ1-1, with 9 bases that match TRBD1. J gave up 4 bases and V 4 bases, and 7 bases lay outside the gene matches. The CDR3 loop spans 15 amino acids. Germline V gene sequence: CDR1 LGHDT, CDR2 YNNKEL (reference sequence).